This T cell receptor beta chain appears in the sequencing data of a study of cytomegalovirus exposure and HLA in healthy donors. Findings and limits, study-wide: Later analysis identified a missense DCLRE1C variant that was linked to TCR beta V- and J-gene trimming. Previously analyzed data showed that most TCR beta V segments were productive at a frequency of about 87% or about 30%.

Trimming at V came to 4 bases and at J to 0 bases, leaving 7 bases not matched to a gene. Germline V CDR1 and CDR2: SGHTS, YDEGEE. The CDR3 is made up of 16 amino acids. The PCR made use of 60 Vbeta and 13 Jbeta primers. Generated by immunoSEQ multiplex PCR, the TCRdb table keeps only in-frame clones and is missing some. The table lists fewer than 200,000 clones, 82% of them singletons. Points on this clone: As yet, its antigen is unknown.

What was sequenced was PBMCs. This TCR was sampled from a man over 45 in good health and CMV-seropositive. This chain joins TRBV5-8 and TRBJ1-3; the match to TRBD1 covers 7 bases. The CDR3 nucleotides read TGTGCCAGCAGCGAGGGACAGTTTCACTCTGGAAACACCATATATTTT. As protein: CASSEGQFHSGNTIYF.